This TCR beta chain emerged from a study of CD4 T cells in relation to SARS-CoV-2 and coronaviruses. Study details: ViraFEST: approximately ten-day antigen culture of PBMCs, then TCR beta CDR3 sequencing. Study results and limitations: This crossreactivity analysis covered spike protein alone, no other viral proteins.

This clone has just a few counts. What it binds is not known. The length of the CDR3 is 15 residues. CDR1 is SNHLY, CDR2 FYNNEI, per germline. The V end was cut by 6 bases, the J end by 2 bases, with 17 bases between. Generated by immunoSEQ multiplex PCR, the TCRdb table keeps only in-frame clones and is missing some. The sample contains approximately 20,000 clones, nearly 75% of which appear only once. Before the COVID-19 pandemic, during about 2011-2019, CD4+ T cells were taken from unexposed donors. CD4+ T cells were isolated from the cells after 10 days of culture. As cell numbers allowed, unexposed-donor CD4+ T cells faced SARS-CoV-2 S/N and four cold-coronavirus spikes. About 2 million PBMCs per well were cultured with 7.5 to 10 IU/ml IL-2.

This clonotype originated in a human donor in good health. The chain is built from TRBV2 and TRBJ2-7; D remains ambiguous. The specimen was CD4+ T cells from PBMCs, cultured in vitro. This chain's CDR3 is CASSPGLVLTYEQYF. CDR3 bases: TGTGCCAGCAGCCCAGGTTTGGTGTTGACCTACGAGCAGTACTTC.